These T cell receptor beta chains were read from a single sample in a study of T cells in Graves' hyperthyroidism and ophthalmopathy. One entry per CDR3 protein, called by TCRdb with MiXCR from the multiplex PCR reads. The data contain about 770,000 distinct CDR3 sequences, about 17% of them seen just once; the ten biggest clones take up roughly 17%. Input material: blood. The receptor source for this set is a woman aged 50 to 60 with Graves' hyperthyroidism that later progressed to Graves' ophthalmopathy. Each CDR3 is given with its conserved first and last residue.

V gene,CDR3 protein
TRBV18,CASSQDRSNTGELFF
TRBV3-1,CASSQDLGREQPQHF
TRBV11-3,CASSWSFIGGSGELFF
TRBV3-1,CASSQKRRAGDGYTF
TRBV7-2,CASSVNVRGTNSYNEQFF
TRBV14,CASKSGRTNTGELFF
TRBV7-2,CASSLGGQPTDTQYF
TRBV2,CASKGPGQGFQPQHF
TRBV19,CASSNLAGGYNEQFF
TRBV5-1,CASSFTGDTGELFF
TRBV12-3/TRBV12-4,CASSQFGGFTSGANVLTF
TRBV2,CASSANLRGGPNEQFF
TRBV20-1,CSALGVAGYGYTF
TRBV7-3,CASSPRGLAGASGANVLTF
TRBV18,CASSPLTRGASDTQYF
TRBV2,CASGKTGIFNYGYTF
TRBV19,CASSMDLFMYNEQFF
TRBV15,CATRYEGANTQYF
TRBV6-1,CASSRGQALVPDTQYF
TRBV27,CASSPDTLPYEQYF
TRBV20-1,CSADTSGGAGETQYF
TRBV12-3/TRBV12-4,CASRERGSETQYF
TRBV9,CASSVALAGGNNEQFF
TRBV11-2,CASSTSGTSQLEQYF
TRBV19,CAPPGTGFEAYGYTF
TRBV30,CAWTGTGNGYTF
TRBV5-4,CASSFMTSVQGGYEQYF
TRBV19,CASRRRQGEVNEKLFF
TRBV5-6,CASSRDAYNEQFF
TRBV15,CATSAPGFYEQYF
TRBV7-9,CASSLNRAQGETQYF
TRBV4-2,CASSQEAGDHQPQHF
TRBV10-2,CASSESRWTGSPNQPQHF
TRBV5-4,CASSLAGMGDTEAFF
TRBV7-9,CASSPSGFSTDTQYF